Shown below are 32 T cell receptor beta chains from a single sample sequenced in a study of CD8 T cells in ankylosing spondylitis. These receptors' antigens are unknown. The study's findings and limits: Seemingly distinctive of ankylosing spondylitis blood was a TCR beta motif formed by eight highly homologous variants.

TCRdb redid the calling of the 5' RACE reads with MiXCR, one entry per CDR3 protein. The data show about 540,000 distinct CDR3 sequences, about 12% seen once. What was sequenced was blood, either unsorted or a sorted T cell fraction (not recorded which). The receptors originated from a male donor with ankylosing spondylitis.

V is TRBV30 and J is TRBJ2-2; 7 bases match TRBD2. Trimming cost V 8 bases and J 7 bases; bases outside gene matches: 4. The length of the CDR3 is 11 residues. Per germline, CDR1 GTSNPN and CDR2 SVGIG (reference sequence). This CDR3 is CAGGGNGELFF. In nucleotides, the CDR3 is TGTGCCGGGGGGGGTAACGGGGAGCTGTTTTTT.

This clonotype was detected only a few times. CDR3 residues: CASSAERVTEAFF. For the CDR3, the DNA is TGTGCCAGCAGCGCGGAAAGGGTCACTGAAGCTTTCTTT. The chain links TRBV6-2 or TRBV6-3 to TRBJ1-1; no reliable D call. This CDR3 region has 13 residues. Trimming pared 6 bases from V and 4 bases from J, leaving 12 bases between. Per the germline V gene, CDR1 is MNHEY and CDR2 is SVGEGT.

The genes are TRBV20-1 and TRBJ2-7; D assignment may be TRBD1 or TRBD2 (5 bases each). V gave up 3 bases and J gave up 4 bases, with 16 bases separating them. Germline values: CDR1 DFQATT, CDR2 SNEGSKA (reference sequence). The CDR3 length is 14 residues. This CDR3 is CSASRDPPRYEQYF. The CDR3 region has the DNA TGCAGTGCTAGTCGGGACCCTCCGAGGTACGAGCAGTACTTC.

In its sample, this clonotype was seen a few times. CDR3 region: CASSLRDRGDSEQFF. In DNA form, the CDR3 reads TGTGCCAGCAGCTTAAGGGACAGGGGTGATAGTGAGCAGTTCTTC. The chain is built from TRBV7-9 and TRBJ2-1; 10 nucleotides match TRBD1. Germline-derived CDR1 and CDR2 are SEHNR and FQNEAQ (reference sequence). The CDR3 spans 15 residues. V was pared by 2 bases and J by 9 bases, with 7 bases of the junction left unmatched. Complete variable domain (other parts from reference TRBV7-9 and TRBJ2-1): DTGVSQNPRHKITKRGQNVTFRCDPISEHNRLYWYRQTLGQGPEFLTYFQNEAQLEKSRLLSDRFSAERPKGSFSTLEIQRTEQGDSAMYLCASSLRDRGDSEQFFGPGTRLTVL.

The J gene is TRBJ2-3, the V gene TRBV24-1; 9 nucleotides align to TRBD1. Trimming took 2 bases from V and 4 from J; bases not matched to a gene: 3. Per the germline V gene, CDR1 is KGHDR and CDR2 is SFDVKD. This CDR3 comprises 15 residues. CDR3 in DNA: TGTGCCACCAGTGATTCCCGACAGGGGGCAGATACGCAGTATTTT. The encoded protein is CATSDSRQGADTQYF.

This clonotype was counted only a few times. The chain couples TRBV7-9 to TRBJ2-2; no clear D. With 1 base removed from V and 0 bases from J, the gap between germline ends came to 9 bases. The germline CDR1 and CDR2 sequences are SEHNR and FQNEAQ (reference sequence). The CDR3 is made up of 16 amino acids. The CDR3 nucleotides are TGTGCCAGCAGCTTAGAACCAGGTTCGAACACCGGGGAGCTGTTTTTT. Its translation is CASSLEPGSNTGELFF.

V and J are TRBV29-1 and TRBJ2-1; TRBD2 agrees at 12 bases. Germline CDR1 is SQVTM and CDR2 is ANQGSEA. This CDR3 contains 17 residues. Unmatched junction bases numbered 4, after V lost 1 base and J lost 0 bases. The CDR3 DNA reads TGCAGCGTTGAAGGGACTAGCGGGAAGGGCTCCTACAATGAGCAGTTCTTC. Amino acids: CSVEGTSGKGSYNEQFF.

The chain employs TRBV5-1 and TRBJ2-5; 7 bases are shared with TRBD2. Trimming cost V 0 bases and J 4 bases; bases outside gene matches: 12. CDR1 and CDR2 (germline): SGHRS, YFSETQ. The CDR3 sequence is 17 residues long. As DNA, the CDR3 is TGCGCCAGCAGCTTGGGGGGAGTGGCGGGAGATGGAGAGACCCAGTACTTC. Its protein is CASSLGGVAGDGETQYF.

The J gene is TRBJ1-4, the V gene TRBV7-9; D perhaps matches TRBD1 (5 bases). Germline CDR1 is SEHNR and CDR2 is FQNEAQ (reference sequence). The CDR3 runs 14 residues. The V gene lost 5 bases and the J gene lost 4 bases, with 11 bases spanning the gap. CDR3 coding DNA: TGTGCCAGCAGCCCCGGGGGAGGTAATGAAAAACTGTTTTTT. It is translated as CASSPGGGNEKLFF.

This clonotype came up a few times. The rearrangement joins TRBV7-9 to TRBJ1-3; D is unresolved. CDR3 length: 14 amino acids. Trimming left V 7 bases short and J 2 bases short, with 12 bases between. Germline V gives CDR1 SEHNR, CDR2 FQNEAQ (reference sequence). CDR3 sequence reads: CASTKLSPGNTIYF. Here the CDR3 DNA reads TGTGCCAGCACCAAATTGAGTCCTGGAAACACCATATATTTT. Full variable domain (outside the CDR3, taken from reference TRBV7-9 and TRBJ1-3): DTGVSQNPRHKITKRGQNVTFRCDPISEHNRLYWYRQTLGQGPEFLTYFQNEAQLEKSRLLSDRFSAERPKGSFSTLEIQRTEQGDSAMYLCASTKLSPGNTIYFGEGSWLTVV.

J is TRBJ2-7 and V is TRBV4-2, with 9 bases lining up with TRBD2. V was pared by 0 bases and J by 7 bases, with 7 bases of the junction left unmatched. Germline values: CDR1 LGHNA, CDR2 YNFKEQ. The CDR3 consists of 15 residues. CDR3: CASSQDKGLAQEQYF. CDR3 bases: TGTGCCAGCAGCCAAGATAAGGGACTAGCTCAGGAGCAGTACTTC.

The table lists this clonotype with a few counts. The chain joins TRBV29-1 to TRBJ2-1, with D unclear. Per germline, CDR1 SQVTM and CDR2 ANQGSEA. CDR3 length: 13 amino acids. The V end lost 3 bases, the J end lost 2 bases, and 8 bases lay between the germline ends. As DNA, the CDR3 is TGCAGCGTTGATCGGCGGCCCTACAATGAGCAGTTCTTC. This translates into CSVDRRPYNEQFF.

This clonotype was detected a few times. The chain recombines TRBV15 with TRBJ1-1; D call uncertain. CDR1 is LNHNV, CDR2 YYDKDF, per germline (reference sequence). Trimming left V 5 bases short and J 3 bases short, with 10 bases between. This CDR3 contains 13 residues. DNA of the CDR3: TGTGCCACCAGCCACAAACGAGACACTGAAGCTTTCTTT. Protein product: CATSHKRDTEAFF.

This clonotype was observed a handful of times. The V gene is TRBV6-1, the J gene TRBJ1-4; D gene ambiguous. Germline V gives CDR1 MNHNS, CDR2 SASEGT. Between the trimmed V and J ends, which lost 4 bases and 7 bases, there was a span of 13 bases. This CDR3 is 14 amino acids long. The CDR3 coding sequence is TGTGCCAGCAGTGTGGGCCTCGCTGGTGAAAAACTGTTTTTT. It encodes CASSVGLAGEKLFF.

Ten or more counts support this clonotype. The chain uses TRBV5-8 and TRBJ2-1, with D possibly TRBD2 on 5 matching bases. Germline loops: CDR1 SGHTS, CDR2 YDEGEE. The V end was cut by 0 bases, the J end by 8 bases, with 18 bases between. The CDR3 consists of 16 residues. CDR3 sequence: CASSLAGLYGIHEQFF. The CDR3 region has the DNA TGTGCCAGCAGCTTGGCCGGGCTATACGGGATCCATGAGCAGTTCTTC.

This sequence joins TRBV6-1 and TRBJ2-7; D not certain. This CDR3 is built from 11 residues. Trimming cost V 7 bases and J 2 bases, with 6 bases left between them. CDR1 and CDR2 (germline): MNHNS, SASEGT. The chain's CDR3 is CASMNPYEQYV. The CDR3 coding sequence is TGTGCCAGCATGAACCCCTACGAGCAGTACGTC.

The V and J genes are TRBV12-3 or TRBV12-4 and TRBJ2-1, with D maybe TRBD2 (6 bases). Trimming cost V 7 bases and J 3 bases, with 22 bases left between them. The CDR3 is made up of 17 amino acids. As DNA, the CDR3 is TGTGCCAGCATCCCCCATCCTCTGGAGGGCGACTACAATGAGCAGTTCTTC. This gives the protein CASIPHPLEGDYNEQFF.

This rearrangement joins TRBV20-1 to TRBJ2-5; weak D call: TRBD2 (6 bases). The CDR3 length is 16 residues. Germline V gene sequence: CDR1 DFQATT, CDR2 SNEGSKA (reference sequence). V shed 5 bases and J shed 3 bases, with 22 bases lying between them. CDR3: CSASPSGGAQKETQYF. The CDR3 DNA sequence: TGCAGTGCTTCACCGTCCGGGGGAGCCCAAAAAGAGACCCAGTACTTC.

Judged by abundance, this clonotype is medium-sized (0.01 to 0.1%). The V call is TRBV7-2, the J call TRBJ2-7; 8 bases align to TRBD2. The germline V gene encodes CDR1 SGHTA and CDR2 FQGNSA. The CDR3 consists of 15 residues. V lost 1 base to trimming and J lost 2 bases; unmatched junction nucleotides: 4. The DNA for the CDR3 is TGTGCCAGCAGCTTAGGGATAGCGGGAACCTACGAGCAGTACGTC. This encodes CASSLGIAGTYEQYV.

This clonotype was found a few times. The chain couples TRBV27 to TRBJ2-1; tentative D call: TRBD1 (5 bases). The CDR3 totals 16 residues. V was cut by 5 bases and J by 4 bases, with 18 bases left in between. Germline CDR1 MNHEY, CDR2 SMNVEV (reference sequence). CDR3 amino acids: CASSTTAGFGYNEQFF. The CDR3 nucleotides read TGTGCCAGCAGTACAACAGCAGGGTTTGGGTACAATGAGCAGTTCTTC.

J is TRBJ2-2 and V is TRBV27; TRBD2 aligns across 7 bases. The CDR3 has 16 amino acids. The germline V gene has CDR1 MNHEY and CDR2 SMNVEV (reference sequence). V shed 8 bases, J shed 1 base, and the junction held 10 bases outside the gene matches. The CDR3 reads CASGKREAQNTGELFF. CDR3 sequence (DNA): TGTGCCAGCGGGAAACGGGAGGCCCAGAACACCGGGGAGCTGTTTTTT.

This sequence joins TRBV6-1 and TRBJ1-1, with no clear D. Germline values: CDR1 MNHNS, CDR2 SASEGT. The CDR3 consists of 10 residues. V lost 7 bases to trimming and J lost 6 bases, with 6 bases between them. The CDR3: CASIGAEAFF. CDR3 DNA sequence: TGTGCCAGCATCGGGGCTGAAGCTTTCTTT.

This clonotype showed up just a few times. The V gene is TRBV11-2, the J gene TRBJ2-4, with 8 bases aligning to TRBD1. Germline loops: CDR1 SGHAT, CDR2 FQNNGV. Unmatched junction bases numbered 15, after V lost 5 bases and J lost 9 bases. CDR3 length equals 16 residues. The CDR3 DNA follows: TGTGCCAGCAGCCACTCAGACGGCAGGGGGCAAACCATTCAGTACTTC. Translation: CASSHSDGRGQTIQYF.

The chain uses TRBV7-2 and TRBJ2-7; TRBD1 agrees at 9 bases. Germline CDR1 SGHTA, CDR2 FQGNSA. Trimming at V came to 3 bases and at J to 8 bases, leaving 11 bases not matched to a gene. This CDR3 contains 15 residues. CDR3 in amino acids: CASSLDSGTGRQQYV. The CDR3 DNA is TGTGCCAGCAGCTTGGACTCCGGGACAGGGCGTCAGCAGTACGTC.

The table lists this clonotype with a few counts. The chain links TRBV5-1 to TRBJ2-2; D is ambiguous. V dropped 0 bases and J dropped 2 bases, with 8 bases sitting between them. Germline V gene sequence: CDR1 SGHRS, CDR2 YFSETQ. This CDR3 spans 15 amino acids. The CDR3 here is CASSLVHGNTGELFF. For the CDR3, the DNA is TGCGCCAGCAGCTTGGTTCATGGTAACACCGGGGAGCTGTTTTTT.

The V and J genes are TRBV13 and TRBJ2-1; the D gene is possibly TRBD1 (6 bases). Trimming left V 11 bases short and J 0 bases short, with 11 bases between. Germline V CDR1 and CDR2: PRHDT, FYEKMQ (reference sequence). The CDR3 loop spans 13 amino acids. In nucleotides, the CDR3 is TGTGCCGGCCGGGACAACTCCTACAATGAGCAGTTCTTC. Its protein is CAGRDNSYNEQFF.

This clonotype was detected ten times or more. The chain combines TRBV7-8 with TRBJ1-1, with 8 bases lining up with TRBD1. CDR1 is SGHVS, CDR2 FQNEAQ, per germline. Germline trimming cut 5 bases from V and 0 bases from J; bases unmatched to any gene: 8. The CDR3 consists of 16 residues. The CDR3 is CASSPRTGSMNTEAFF. The CDR3 DNA follows: TGTGCCAGCAGCCCACGGACAGGGAGCATGAACACTGAAGCTTTCTTT.

In this sample, this clonotype turned up a few times. The J gene is TRBJ1-1, the V gene TRBV7-9; unclear D gene. V lost 3 bases and J lost 6, with 11 bases in between. The CDR3 extends over 13 amino acids. Germline V gives CDR1 SEHNR, CDR2 FQNEAQ (reference sequence). DNA for the CDR3: TGTGCCAGCAGCTTCTTAGAGCGGCCTGAAGCTTTCTTT. Protein product: CASSFLERPEAFF.

This chain links TRBV29-1 with TRBJ2-5; D ambiguous. In germline, CDR1 is SQVTM, CDR2 ANQGSEA. This CDR3 contains 11 residues. Trimming stripped 8 bases from V and 7 bases from J, with 14 bases between. CDR3 protein: CSSVDVGTQYF. As DNA, the CDR3 is TGCAGCTCAGTGGATGTGGGGACCCAGTACTTC.

This clonotype has ten or more counts. This chain uses TRBV3-1 with TRBJ2-1, with D possibly being TRBD2 (6 bases). The CDR3 covers 15 residues. Trimming stripped 4 bases from V and 6 bases from J, with 16 bases between. Looked up from germline, CDR1 is LGHDT and CDR2 is YNNKEL (reference sequence). CDR3 coding DNA: TGTGCCAGCAGCCCCCCTAGCGTCGGGCCCAATGAGCAGTTCTTC. It encodes CASSPPSVGPNEQFF.

This clonotype was observed at least ten times. J is TRBJ2-7 and V is TRBV20-1; D is possibly TRBD1 (5 bases). V shed 4 bases and J shed 2 bases, with 15 bases lying between them. The CDR3 has 14 amino acids. The germline gives CDR1 DFQATT, CDR2 SNEGSKA (reference sequence). The CDR3 DNA follows: TGCAGTGCTAACCCTGGACATAGTCCCTACGAGCAGTACTTC. Protein: CSANPGHSPYEQYF.

Ten or more counts support this clonotype. V gene TRBV7-2 combines with J gene TRBJ2-4, with D possibly being TRBD2 (7 bases). This CDR3 contains 15 residues. V was shortened by 5 bases and J by 4 bases, with 15 bases between the two germline ends. Germline CDR1 and CDR2: SGHTA and FQGNSA. The CDR3 sequence is CASSTLGGRKNIQYF. The CDR3 region has the DNA TGTGCCAGCAGCACCTTGGGGGGGCGGAAAAACATTCAGTACTTC.